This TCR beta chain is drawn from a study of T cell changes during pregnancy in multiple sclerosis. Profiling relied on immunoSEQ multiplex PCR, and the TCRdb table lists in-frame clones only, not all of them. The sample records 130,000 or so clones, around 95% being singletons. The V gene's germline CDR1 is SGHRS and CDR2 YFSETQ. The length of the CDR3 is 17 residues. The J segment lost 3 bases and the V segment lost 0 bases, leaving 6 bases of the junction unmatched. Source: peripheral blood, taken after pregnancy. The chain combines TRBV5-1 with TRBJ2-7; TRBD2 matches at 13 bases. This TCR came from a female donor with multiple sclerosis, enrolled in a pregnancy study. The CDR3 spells CASSLATGLAGYYEQYF. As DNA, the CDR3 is TGCGCCAGCAGCTTGGCCACGGGACTAGCGGGGTACTACGAGCAGTACTTC.